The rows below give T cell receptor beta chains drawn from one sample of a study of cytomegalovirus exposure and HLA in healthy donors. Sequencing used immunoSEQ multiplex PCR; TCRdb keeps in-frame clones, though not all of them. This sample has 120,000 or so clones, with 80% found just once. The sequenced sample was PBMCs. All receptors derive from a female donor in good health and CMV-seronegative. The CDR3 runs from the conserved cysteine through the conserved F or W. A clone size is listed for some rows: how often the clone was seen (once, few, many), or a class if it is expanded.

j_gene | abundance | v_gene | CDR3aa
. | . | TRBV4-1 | CASSQGRGPNEQYF
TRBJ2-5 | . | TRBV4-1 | CASSLLEGGETQYF
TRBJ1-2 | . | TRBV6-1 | CASSEGTANYGYTF
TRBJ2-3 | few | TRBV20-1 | CSALIRDTQYF
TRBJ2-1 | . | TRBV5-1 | CASNDRGRNEQFF
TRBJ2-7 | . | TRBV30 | CAWSVPWGGYEQYF
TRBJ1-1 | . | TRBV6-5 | CASRWQLNTEAFF
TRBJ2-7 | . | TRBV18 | CASSTTSTSYEQYF
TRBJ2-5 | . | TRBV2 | CASGTLRETQYF
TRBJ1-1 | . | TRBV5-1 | CASSLANRDTEAFF
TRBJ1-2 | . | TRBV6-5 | CASSYSPGTYGYIF
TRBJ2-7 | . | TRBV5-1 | CASSLDEGFHYEQYF
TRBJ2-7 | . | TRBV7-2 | CASSLAAGVHEQYF
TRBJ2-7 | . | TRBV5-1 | CASRLAGGKITTYEQYF
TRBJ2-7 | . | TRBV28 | CASSGQIYEQYF
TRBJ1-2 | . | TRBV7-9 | CASSLEAGTHYGYTF
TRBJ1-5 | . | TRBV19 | CASSMVPRAGDQPQHF
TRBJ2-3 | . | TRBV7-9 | CASSLGGWVAGGLADTQYF
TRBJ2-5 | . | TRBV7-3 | CASSRDQGETQYF
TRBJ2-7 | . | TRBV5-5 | CASSLEWDITYEQYF
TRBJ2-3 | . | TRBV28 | CASSQSTDTQYF
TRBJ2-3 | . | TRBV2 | CASRQQGGTDTQYF
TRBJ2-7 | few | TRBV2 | CASLQGPSFYEQYF
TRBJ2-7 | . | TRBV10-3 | CAISEPGRNYEQYF
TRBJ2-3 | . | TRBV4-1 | CASSRTGGAGGTDTQYF
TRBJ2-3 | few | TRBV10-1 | CASSGTSGDTSTDTQYF
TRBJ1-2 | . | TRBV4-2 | CASSQDSASGYTF
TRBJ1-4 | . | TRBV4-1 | CASSYRDRGVTNEKLFF
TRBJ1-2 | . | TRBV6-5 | CASNQQGALYGYTF
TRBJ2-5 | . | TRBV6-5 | CASSGTSGKETQYF
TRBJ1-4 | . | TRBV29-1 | CSVEDGDEKLFF
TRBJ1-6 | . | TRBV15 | CATSRSSYNSPLHF
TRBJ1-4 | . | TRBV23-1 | CASSQPYRGAEEDEKLFF
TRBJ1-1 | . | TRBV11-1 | CASSLNRGRVEAFF
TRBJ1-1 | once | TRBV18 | CASSPGLKGRVNTEAFF
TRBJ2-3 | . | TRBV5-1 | CASSSGSGVDTQYF
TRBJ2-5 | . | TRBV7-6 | CASSLGGLALETQYF
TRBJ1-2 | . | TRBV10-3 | CAISSGENYGYTF
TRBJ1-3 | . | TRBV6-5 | CASSPDSGNTIYF
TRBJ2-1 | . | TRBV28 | CASSLIALSSHNEQFF
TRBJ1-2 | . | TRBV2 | CASSASYGYTF
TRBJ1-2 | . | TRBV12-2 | CASRRGGPSYGYTF
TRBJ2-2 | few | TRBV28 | CASSSLEGAPTGELFF
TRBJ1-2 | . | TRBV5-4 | CASSLTSAAYGYTF
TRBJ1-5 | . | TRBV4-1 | CASSHPPQHSNQPQHF